One TCR beta chain is described in this entry. Its cognate antigen is unknown. This sample was taken from a study of T cell responses to AZD1222 COVID-19 vaccine. Assay: immunoSEQ multiplex PCR; the TCRdb copy retains only in-frame clones and omits some. Of approximately 100,000 clones listed, 92% are singletons. The germline V gene has CDR1 LNHDA and CDR2 SQIVND (reference sequence). V lost 7 bases, J lost 8 bases, and 14 bases lay in between. CDR3 length: 12 residues. General study results and limits: With two AZD1222 doses given, Spike-specific TCR breadth and depth both rose. Within unmutated variant regions lay the reported targets of nearly half of spike-specific TCRs.

The receptor was derived from an adult in good health. Material: peripheral blood, obtained on day 0 of AZD1222 vaccination. This chain joins TRBV19 and TRBJ1-2; tentatively, D is TRBD1 (6 bases). The CDR3 DNA reads as TGTGCCAGTACCAGGGGCCAGGGAGGCTACACCTTC. Translated: CASTRGQGGYTF.